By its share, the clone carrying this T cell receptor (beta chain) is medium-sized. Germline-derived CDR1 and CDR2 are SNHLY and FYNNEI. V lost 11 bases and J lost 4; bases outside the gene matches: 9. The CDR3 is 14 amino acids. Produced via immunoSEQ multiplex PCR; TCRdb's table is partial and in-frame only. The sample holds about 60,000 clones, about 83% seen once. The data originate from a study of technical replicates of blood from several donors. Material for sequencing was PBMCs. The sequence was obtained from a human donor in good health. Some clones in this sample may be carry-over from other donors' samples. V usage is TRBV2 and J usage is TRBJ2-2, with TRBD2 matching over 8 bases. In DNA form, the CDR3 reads TGTGCCGCCTCCGGGAGGGCCTTCACCGGGGAGCTGTTTTTT. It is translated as CAASGRAFTGELFF.